The T cell receptor beta chain under discussion was sequenced for a study of shared clonotypes between healthy human individuals. Study-wide context: For every donor, three CD4 naive, three CD4 memory, two CD8 naive and one CD8 memory plates were used.

The germline V gene has CDR1 SGHVS and CDR2 FNYEAQ. The CDR3 loop spans 15 amino acids. Trimming took 5 bases from V and 3 from J; bases not matched to a gene: 8. Across several immunoSEQ plates, the genomic DNA of each subset was split evenly. Authors' analysis steps: ImmunoSEQ output lacked quality scores and full-length reads, limiting matched filtering. TCRdb's table, derived via immunoSEQ multiplex PCR, lists solely in-frame clones and lacks some. The D gene and trimming were derived from the DNA, and the V and J assignments and clone size from that table. The table includes about a million clones, about 80% detected once.

The sample was memory CD4+ T cells sorted from blood. Subset indicated: CD45RA-negative fraction. The source of this sequence is a man younger than 35 in good health. This chain links TRBV7-6 with TRBJ1-1; 8 bases are shared with TRBD1. CDR3 loop: CASSPGQGADTEAFF. The CDR3, as DNA: TGTGCCAGCAGCCCCGGACAGGGTGCGGACACTGAAGCTTTCTTT.